One sample yielded the 3 T cell receptor beta chains listed below, sequenced in a study of cytomegalovirus exposure and HLA in healthy donors. 13 Jbeta primers and 60 Vbeta primers were used for the PCR. Sequencing was performed with immunoSEQ multiplex PCR; in TCRdb, only in-frame clones are kept and a portion is missing. The sample consists of some 120,000 clones, about 74% of them appearing once. Sample: PBMCs. These receptors came from a female donor in good health and CMV-seronegative.

This rearrangement joins TRBV4-2 to TRBJ2-3; D is possibly TRBD1 (5 bases). V gave up 4 bases and J gave up 7 bases, with 6 bases separating them. Germline loops: CDR1 LGHNA, CDR2 YNFKEQ. The CDR3 covers 11 residues. CDR3 sequence reads: CASSPDNTQYF. The CDR3 DNA reads TGTGCCAGCAGCCCGGACAATACGCAGTATTTT.

This clone came up once. The rearrangement joins TRBV5-5 to TRBJ2-7; 10 bases map to TRBD1. With 0 bases clipped from V and 3 bases from J, the junction kept 3 bases outside the gene matches. Looked up from germline, CDR1 is SGHKS and CDR2 is YYEKEE (reference sequence). The CDR3 extends over 15 amino acids. The CDR3 here is CASSLGQGAFYEQYF. In DNA, the CDR3 is TGTGCCAGCAGCTTGGGACAGGGGGCTTTCTACGAGCAGTACTTC.

This chain uses TRBV5-1 with TRBJ1-2; TRBD1 agrees at 7 bases. This CDR3 is 14 amino acids long. J was trimmed by 4 bases and V by 4 bases; bases with no gene match: 7. Looked up from germline, CDR1 is SGHRS and CDR2 is YFSETQ. This CDR3 is CASSGGTEGYGYTF. The DNA for the CDR3 is TGCGCCAGCAGCGGGGGGACAGAAGGCTATGGCTACACCTTC.